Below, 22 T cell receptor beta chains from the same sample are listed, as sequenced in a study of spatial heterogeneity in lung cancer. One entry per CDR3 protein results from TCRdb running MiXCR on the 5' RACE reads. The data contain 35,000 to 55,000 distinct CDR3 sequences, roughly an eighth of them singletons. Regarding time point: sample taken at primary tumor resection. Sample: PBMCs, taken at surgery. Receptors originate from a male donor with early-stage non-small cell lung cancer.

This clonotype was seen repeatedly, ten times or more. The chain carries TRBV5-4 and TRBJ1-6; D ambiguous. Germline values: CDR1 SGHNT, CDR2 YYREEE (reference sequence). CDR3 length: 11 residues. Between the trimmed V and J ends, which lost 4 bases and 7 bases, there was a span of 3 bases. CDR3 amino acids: CASSQNSPLHF. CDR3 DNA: TGTGCCAGCAGCCAGAATTCACCCCTCCACTTT.

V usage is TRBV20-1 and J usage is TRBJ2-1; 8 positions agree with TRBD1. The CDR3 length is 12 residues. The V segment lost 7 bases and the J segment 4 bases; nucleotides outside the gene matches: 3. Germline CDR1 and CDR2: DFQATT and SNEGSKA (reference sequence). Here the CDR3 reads CSGRGLYNEQFF. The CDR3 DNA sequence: TGCAGTGGCAGGGGGCTATACAATGAGCAGTTCTTC.

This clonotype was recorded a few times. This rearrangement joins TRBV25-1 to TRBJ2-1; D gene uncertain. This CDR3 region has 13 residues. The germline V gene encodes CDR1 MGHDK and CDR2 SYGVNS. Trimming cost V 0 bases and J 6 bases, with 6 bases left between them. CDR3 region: CASSEYSGNEQFF. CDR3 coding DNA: TGTGCCAGCAGTGAATATTCAGGCAATGAGCAGTTCTTC.

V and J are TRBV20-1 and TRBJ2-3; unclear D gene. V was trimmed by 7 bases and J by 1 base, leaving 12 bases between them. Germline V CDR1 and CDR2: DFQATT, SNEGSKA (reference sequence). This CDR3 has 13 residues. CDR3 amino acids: CSVGIEGTDTQYF. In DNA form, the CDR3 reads TGCAGTGTAGGCATTGAGGGCACAGATACGCAGTATTTT.

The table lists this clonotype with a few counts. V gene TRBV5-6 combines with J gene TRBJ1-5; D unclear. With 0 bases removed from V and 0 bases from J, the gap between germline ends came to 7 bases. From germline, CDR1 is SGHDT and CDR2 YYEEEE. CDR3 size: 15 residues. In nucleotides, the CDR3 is TGTGCCAGCAGCTTGGGGCAGCATAGCAATCAGCCCCAGCATTTT. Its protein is CASSLGQHSNQPQHF.

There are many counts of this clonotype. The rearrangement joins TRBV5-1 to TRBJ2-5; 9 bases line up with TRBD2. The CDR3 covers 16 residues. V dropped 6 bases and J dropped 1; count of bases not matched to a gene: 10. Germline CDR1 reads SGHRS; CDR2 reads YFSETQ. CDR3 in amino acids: CASTPWSGGTQETQYF. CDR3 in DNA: TGCGCCAGCACCCCCTGGAGCGGGGGGACCCAAGAGACCCAGTACTTC. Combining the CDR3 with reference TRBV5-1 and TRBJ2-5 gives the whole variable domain KAGVTQTPRYLIKTRGQQVTLSCSPISGHRSVSWYQQTPGQGLQFLFEYFSETQRNKGNFPGRFSGRQFSNSRSEMNVSTLELGDSALYLCASTPWSGGTQETQYFGPGTRLLVL.

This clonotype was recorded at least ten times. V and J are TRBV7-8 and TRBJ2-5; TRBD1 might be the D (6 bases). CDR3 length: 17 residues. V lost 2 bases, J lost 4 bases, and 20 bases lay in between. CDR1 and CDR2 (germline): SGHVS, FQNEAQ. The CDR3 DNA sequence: TGTGCCAGCAGCTTAAGGGGGACACGACCCCGGGGAGAGACCCAGTACTTC. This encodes CASSLRGTRPRGETQYF.

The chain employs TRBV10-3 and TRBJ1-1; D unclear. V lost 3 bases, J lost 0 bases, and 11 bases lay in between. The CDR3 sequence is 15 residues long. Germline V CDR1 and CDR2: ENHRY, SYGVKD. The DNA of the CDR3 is TGTGCCATCAGTGAAGGAGCGTATCTGAACACTGAAGCTTTCTTT. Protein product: CAISEGAYLNTEAFF.

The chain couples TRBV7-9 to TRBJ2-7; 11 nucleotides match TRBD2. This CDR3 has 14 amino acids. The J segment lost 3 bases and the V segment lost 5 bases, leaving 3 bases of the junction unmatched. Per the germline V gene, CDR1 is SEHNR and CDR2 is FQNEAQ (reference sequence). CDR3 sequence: CASSTSGSFYEQYF. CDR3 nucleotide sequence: TGTGCCAGCAGCACTAGCGGGAGTTTCTACGAGCAGTACTTC.

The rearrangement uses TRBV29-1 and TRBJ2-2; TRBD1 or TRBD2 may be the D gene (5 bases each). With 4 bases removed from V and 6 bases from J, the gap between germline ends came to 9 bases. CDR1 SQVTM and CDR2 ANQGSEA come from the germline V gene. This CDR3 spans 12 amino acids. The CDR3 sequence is CSVVGDAGELFF. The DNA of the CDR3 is TGCAGCGTTGTCGGGGACGCCGGGGAGCTGTTTTTT.

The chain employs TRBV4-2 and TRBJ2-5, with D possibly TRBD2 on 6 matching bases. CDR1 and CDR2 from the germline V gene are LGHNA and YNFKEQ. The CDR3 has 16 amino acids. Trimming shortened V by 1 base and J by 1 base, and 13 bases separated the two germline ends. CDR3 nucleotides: TGTGCCAGCAGCCAAGGCGGGATGCTAGTCCAAGAGACCCAGTACTTC. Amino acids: CASSQGGMLVQETQYF.

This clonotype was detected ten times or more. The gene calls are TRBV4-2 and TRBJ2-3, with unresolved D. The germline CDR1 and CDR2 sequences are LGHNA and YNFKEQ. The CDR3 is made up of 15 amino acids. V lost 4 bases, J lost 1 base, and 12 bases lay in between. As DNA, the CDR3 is TGTGCCAGCAGCCGGGCGCCGCGAGGCACAGATACGCAGTATTTT. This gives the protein CASSRAPRGTDTQYF.

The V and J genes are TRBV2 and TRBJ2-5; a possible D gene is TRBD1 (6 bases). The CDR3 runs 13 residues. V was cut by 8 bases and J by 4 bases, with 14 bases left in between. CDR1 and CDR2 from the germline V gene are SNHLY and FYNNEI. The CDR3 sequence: CASGNRARETQYF. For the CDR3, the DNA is TGTGCCAGCGGCAACAGGGCGAGAGAGACCCAGTACTTC.

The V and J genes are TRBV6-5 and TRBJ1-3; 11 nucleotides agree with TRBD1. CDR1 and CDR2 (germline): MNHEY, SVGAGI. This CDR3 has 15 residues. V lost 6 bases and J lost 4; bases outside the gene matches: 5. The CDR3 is CASRQRDRGGNTIYF. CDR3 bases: TGTGCCAGCAGACAACGGGACAGGGGGGGAAACACCATATATTTT.

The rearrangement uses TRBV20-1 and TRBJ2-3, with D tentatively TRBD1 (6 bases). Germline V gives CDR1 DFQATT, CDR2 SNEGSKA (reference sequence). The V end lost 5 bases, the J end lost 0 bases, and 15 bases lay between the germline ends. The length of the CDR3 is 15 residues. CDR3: CSAYTRGSSTDTQYF. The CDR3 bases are TGCAGTGCTTACACCAGGGGTTCTAGCACAGATACGCAGTATTTT.

The CDR3 DNA is TGTGCCAGCAGTCTACGGACAGGGGTAGGCACTGAAGCTTTCTTT. This encodes CASSLRTGVGTEAFF. V usage is TRBV6-1 and J usage is TRBJ1-1, with 9 bases matching TRBD1. This CDR3 region has 15 residues. CDR1 MNHNS and CDR2 SASEGT come from the germline V gene. V gave up 5 bases and J gave up 4 bases; unmatched junction bases: 8.

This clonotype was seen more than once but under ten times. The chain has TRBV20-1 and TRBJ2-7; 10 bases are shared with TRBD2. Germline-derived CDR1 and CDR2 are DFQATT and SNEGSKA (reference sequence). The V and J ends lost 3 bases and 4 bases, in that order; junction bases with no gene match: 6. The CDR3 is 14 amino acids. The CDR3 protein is CSASSGGLPYEQYF. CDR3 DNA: TGCAGTGCTAGTAGCGGGGGGTTACCATACGAGCAGTACTTC.

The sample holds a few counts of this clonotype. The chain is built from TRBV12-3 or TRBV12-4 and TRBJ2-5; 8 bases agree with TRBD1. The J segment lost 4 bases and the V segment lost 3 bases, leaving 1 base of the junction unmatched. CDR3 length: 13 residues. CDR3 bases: TGTGCCAGCAGTTTTGACAGGGGAGAGACCCAGTACTTC. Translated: CASSFDRGETQYF.

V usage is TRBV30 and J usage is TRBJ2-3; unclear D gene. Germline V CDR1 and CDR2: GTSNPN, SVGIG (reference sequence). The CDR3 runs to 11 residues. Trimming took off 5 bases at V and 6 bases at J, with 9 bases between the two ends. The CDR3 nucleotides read TGTGCCTGGTCCCCGGACGATACGCAGTATTTT. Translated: CAWSPDDTQYF.

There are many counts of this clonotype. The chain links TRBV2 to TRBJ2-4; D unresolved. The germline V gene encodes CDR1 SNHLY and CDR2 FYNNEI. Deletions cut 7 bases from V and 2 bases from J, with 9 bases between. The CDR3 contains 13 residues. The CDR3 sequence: CASIPAPKNIQYF. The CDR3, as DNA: TGTGCCAGCATCCCTGCTCCCAAAAACATTCAGTACTTC. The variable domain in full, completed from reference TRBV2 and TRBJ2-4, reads EPEVTQTPSHQVTQMGQEVILRCVPISNHLYFYWYRQILGQKVEFLVSFYNNEISEKSEIFDDQFSVERPDGSNFTLKIRSTKLEDSAMYFCASIPAPKNIQYFGAGTRLSVL.

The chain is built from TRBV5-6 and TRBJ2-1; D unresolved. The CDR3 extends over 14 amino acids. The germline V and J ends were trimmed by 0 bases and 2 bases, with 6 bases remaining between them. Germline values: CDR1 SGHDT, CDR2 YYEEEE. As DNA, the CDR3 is TGTGCCAGCAGCTTGGGGCGGACCTACAATGAGCAGTTCTTC. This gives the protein CASSLGRTYNEQFF.

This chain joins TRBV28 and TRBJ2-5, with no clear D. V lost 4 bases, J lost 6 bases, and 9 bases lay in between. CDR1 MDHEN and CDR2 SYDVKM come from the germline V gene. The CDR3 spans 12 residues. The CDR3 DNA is TGTGCCAGCAGTTCCTCTCTGAAGACCCAGTACTTC. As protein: CASSSSLKTQYF.